The clone carrying this T cell receptor beta chain appeared a few times. The germline V gene has CDR1 SEHNR and CDR2 FQNEAQ (reference sequence). The CDR3 spans 13 residues. V lost 0 bases and J 6 bases, leaving 5 bases between the germline ends. Clones were sequenced by immunoSEQ multiplex PCR, and TCRdb holds only the in-frame ones, with some missing. The table records about 400,000 clones, about 87% of them present only once. These data come from a study of blood T cell repertoires in COVID-19. For the study at large: T cells, B-cell-depleted T cells, or PBMCs supplied cDNA or gDNA.

The chain recombines TRBV7-9 with TRBJ2-2; D might be TRBD2 (5 bases). This clonotype was sampled from a human donor in a cohort sampled during active COVID-19. The sequencing sample was made of peripheral blood. The CDR3 DNA sequence: TGTGCCAGCAGCTTAGCGAGGGCCGGGGAGCTGTTTTTT. It yields the protein CASSLARAGELFF.